This T cell receptor (beta chain) was sequenced for a study of early T cells in non-severe SARS-CoV-2 infection. Study at large: Sequencing was performed on bulk RNA from unsorted whole blood, leaving chains unpaired.

TCRdb fed the 5' RACE reads into MiXCR, producing one record per CDR3 protein. The table shows about 110,000 distinct CDR3 sequences, with over 10% occurring only once. In its sample, this clonotype was seen many times. V was clipped by 4 bases and J by 0 bases, with 9 bases between them. Germline assignment: CDR1 MNHEY and CDR2 SVGAGI. The CDR3 has 14 amino acids. This TCR came from an adult who was a healthcare worker with PCR-confirmed SARS-CoV-2 infection or an uninfected control (not recorded which). The rearrangement uses TRBV6-5 and TRBJ1-1, with D possibly matching TRBD1 (6 bases). Sequencing was performed on whole blood. CDR3 loop: CASSSGQLNTEAFF. The CDR3 coding sequence is TGTGCCAGCAGTTCAGGACAGCTGAACACTGAAGCTTTCTTT.